The rows below give T cell receptor beta chains drawn from one sample of a study of blood T cell repertoires in COVID-19. Some clones are missing from TCRdb's copy, which holds only in-frame ones; the method was immunoSEQ multiplex PCR. Among more than 95,000 clones listed, 70% to 85% were seen once. What was sequenced was peripheral blood. Source of these receptors: a man aged 45 to 65 with acute or convalescent COVID-19. CDR3s include the opening cysteine and the closing phenylalanine or tryptophan. A D gene is named only where the DNA matches it firmly. Size values are once, few and many counts, or a class for expanded clones, and some rows have none.

abundance: .; d_gene: .; v_gene: TRBV5-1; j_gene: TRBJ1-2; CDR3aa: CASSSRFDYYGYTF; CDR3nt: TGCGCCAGCAGCTCCCGATTCGACTACTATGGCTACACCTTC
abundance: .; d_gene: TRBD2; v_gene: TRBV28; j_gene: TRBJ2-5; CDR3aa: CASSLYPAGTSGREETQYF; CDR3nt: TGTGCCAGCAGTTTATACCCTGCCGGGACTAGCGGGAGGGAAGAGACCCAGTACTTC
abundance: .; d_gene: .; v_gene: TRBV7-6; j_gene: TRBJ2-2; CDR3aa: CASSPLHTGELFF; CDR3nt: TGTGCCAGCAGCCCTCTACACACCGGGGAGCTGTTTTTT
abundance: once; d_gene: .; v_gene: TRBV6-5; j_gene: TRBJ2-7; CDR3aa: CASSYTRYSYEQYF; CDR3nt: TGTGCCAGCAGTTACACCAGGTACTCCTACGAGCAGTACTTC
abundance: .; d_gene: TRBD1; v_gene: TRBV2; j_gene: TRBJ1-4; CDR3aa: CASSEIVGTGPLNEKLFF; CDR3nt: TGTGCCAGCAGTGAAATTGTGGGGACAGGTCCCCTTAATGAAAAACTGTTTTTT
abundance: .; d_gene: .; v_gene: TRBV7-2; j_gene: TRBJ2-5; CDR3aa: CASSLVGGSETQYF; CDR3nt: TGTGCCAGCAGCTTAGTGGGGGGATCAGAGACCCAGTACTTC
abundance: .; d_gene: .; v_gene: TRBV7-2; j_gene: TRBJ2-1; CDR3aa: CASSLAAGLNEQFF; CDR3nt: TGTGCCAGCAGCTTAGCAGCAGGGCTCAATGAGCAGTTCTTC
abundance: .; d_gene: TRBD1; v_gene: TRBV5-1; j_gene: TRBJ1-4; CDR3aa: CASSFGTEGGNEKLFF; CDR3nt: TGCGCCAGCAGCTTCGGGACAGAGGGAGGAAATGAAAAACTGTTTTTT
abundance: .; d_gene: TRBD1; v_gene: TRBV6-5; j_gene: TRBJ1-4; CDR3aa: CASLNSGTGGGKLFF; CDR3nt: TGTGCCAGCCTCAATTCCGGGACAGGGGGCGGAAAACTGTTTTTT
abundance: .; d_gene: TRBD2; v_gene: TRBV7-3; j_gene: TRBJ2-7; CDR3aa: CASSPKGGTSRYEQYF; CDR3nt: TGTGCCAGCAGCCCCAAGGGGGGGACTAGTCGCTACGAGCAGTACTTC
abundance: .; d_gene: TRBD2; v_gene: TRBV5-1; j_gene: TRBJ2-2; CDR3aa: CASSTSGSVAGELFF; CDR3nt: TGCGCCAGCAGTACTAGCGGGAGCGTTGCCGGGGAGCTGTTTTTT
abundance: .; d_gene: TRBD2; v_gene: TRBV27; j_gene: TRBJ2-2; CDR3aa: CASSPTQLAGDDTGELFF; CDR3nt: TGTGCCAGCAGTCCCACCCAACTAGCGGGAGATGACACCGGGGAGCTGTTTTTT
abundance: .; d_gene: .; v_gene: TRBV21-1; j_gene: TRBJ2-7; CDR3aa: CASKSYEQYF; CDR3nt: TGTGCCAGCAAGAGCTACGAGCAGTACTTC
abundance: once; d_gene: .; v_gene: TRBV7-9; j_gene: TRBJ2-3; CDR3aa: CASSFLGGTDTQYF; CDR3nt: TGTGCCAGCAGCTTTCTCGGGGGCACAGATACGCAGTATTTT
abundance: once; d_gene: .; v_gene: TRBV6-4; j_gene: TRBJ1-5; CDR3aa: CASSASDRNDQPQHF; CDR3nt: TGTGCCAGCAGTGCGTCGGACAGAAATGATCAGCCCCAGCATTTT
abundance: few; d_gene: .; v_gene: TRBV18; j_gene: TRBJ1-6; CDR3aa: CASSSQGERAPLHF; CDR3nt: TGTGCCAGCTCGTCACAGGGTGAAAGGGCACCCCTCCACTTT